The source of this TCR beta chain is a study of technical replicates of blood from several donors (dated by TCRdb to 2017 to 2019). Library method: the immunoSEQ multiplex PCR assay. TCRdb stores this immuneACCESS table with in-frame sequences only. Part of the clones is absent; in the studies checked, under half of the shortfall reflects unresolved V genes, and no reason is known for the rest. The sample table records under 85,000 clones; 93% of these occur just once. Clones ranked in the top ten supply 0.2% to 0.25% of the sample. The CDR3 numbers 13 residues from cysteine through phenylalanine. Left in the record is the CDR3 DNA by itself, 39 bases read in frame from the first base. V sheds 1 base and J sheds 4 bases, leaving 8 bases between their ends. Per the germline V gene, SGHNT is the CDR1 and YENEEA is the CDR2. Notes on this clone: The target of this receptor is not known. No clone much larger than this one lies a single base away; base qualities are absent.

Input material: T cells isolated from PBMCs. The receptor was derived from a human donor in good health. This receptor chain uses TRBV11-3 and TRBJ2-7; TRBD2 is a weak D gene call, 5 bases matching. The DNA sequence reads TGTGCCAGCAGCTTAGGGCCGGGGTACGAGCAGTACTTC. Translated, it gives CASSLGPGYEQYF. Reference TRBV11-3 and TRBJ2-7 proteins supply the regions before and after the CDR3; the full variable domain is: EAGVVQSPRYKIIEKKQPVAFWCNPISGHNTLYWYLQNLGQGPELLIRYENEEAVDDSQLPKDRFSAERLKGVDSTLKIQPAELGDSAVYLCASSLGPGYEQYFGPGTRLTVT.